The 8 T cell receptor beta chains reported below all come from one sample, sequenced in a study of OX40 agonist ivuxolimab in advanced cancers. The table came from immunoSEQ multiplex PCR; TCRdb's copy has only in-frame clones and leaves some out. The table lists about 62,000 clones, about 92% of them singletons. Material: CD4+ or CD8+ T cells sorted from blood, obtained in a trial of the OX40 agonist ivuxolimab. The source is an adult with an advanced solid tumor such as melanoma, head and neck, liver or kidney cancer.

The gene calls are TRBV30 and TRBJ2-7, with D perhaps TRBD1 (5 bases). The CDR3 has 14 amino acids. Germline V gives CDR1 GTSNPN, CDR2 SVGIG (reference sequence). V was clipped by 1 base and J by 3 bases, with 13 bases between them. The CDR3 nucleotides are TGTGCCTGGAGTGCCGACAGTAGCTACTACGAGCAGTACTTC. Protein sequence: CAWSADSSYYEQYF.

V is TRBV5-4 and J is TRBJ2-4, with a weak D call TRBD1 (6 bases). The CDR3 loop spans 14 amino acids. CDR1 is SGHNT and CDR2 is YYREEE in the germline V gene (reference sequence). The V and J ends lost 6 bases and 9 bases respectively, with 19 bases between them. CDR3 bases: TGTGCCAGCACCCTTGGTGGGGGCGGAAGCATTCAGTACTTC. It encodes CASTLGGGGSIQYF.

This chain connects TRBV21-1 to TRBJ2-1; the table calls TRBD2, which could not be checked here. TRBV21-1 is designated a pseudogene. The CDR3 spans 15 residues. The CDR3 reads CASSEGSAGVSEQFF. The CDR3 nucleotides read TGTGCCAGCAGCGAAGGATCAGCGGGAGTATCTGAGCAGTTCTTC.

This clone has a single count. The J gene is TRBJ2-2, the V gene TRBV5-8; perhaps TRBD1 as D (5 bases). This CDR3 has 16 amino acids. Per germline, CDR1 SGHTS and CDR2 YDEGEE. Trimming pared 0 bases from V and 0 bases from J, leaving 9 bases between. The CDR3 sequence: CASSLDFRANTGELFF. The CDR3 DNA reads TGTGCCAGCAGCTTGGATTTCAGGGCGAACACCGGGGAGCTGTTTTTT.

V gene TRBV19 combines with J gene TRBJ2-1; D is uncertain. The CDR3 contains 16 residues. The germline V gene encodes CDR1 LNHDA and CDR2 SQIVND (reference sequence). Trimming cost V 1 base and J 5 bases, with 15 bases left between them. The CDR3 spells CASSIAPSGNNNEQFF. DNA of the CDR3: TGTGCCAGTAGTATAGCCCCGTCTGGGAACAACAATGAGCAGTTCTTC.

The CDR3 region is CASSPVGLGGYEQYF. CDR3 in DNA: TGTGCCAGCAGCCCCGTGGGTTTGGGGGGCTACGAGCAGTACTTC. The chain recombines TRBV6-6 with TRBJ2-7; the D gene is possibly TRBD2 (6 bases). Trimming took 6 bases from V and 3 from J, leaving 18 bases between them. The CDR3 loop spans 15 amino acids. The germline CDR1 and CDR2 sequences are MNHNY and SVGAGI (reference sequence).

The chain employs TRBV6-1 and TRBJ2-5; TRBD1 matches 11 bases. Germline V CDR1 and CDR2: MNHNS, SASEGT. The CDR3 runs to 15 residues. J gave up 5 bases and V 6 bases, and 8 bases lay outside the gene matches. The CDR3 reads CASSTTGTGGETQYF. The CDR3 region has the DNA TGTGCCAGCAGCACTACCGGGACAGGGGGGGAGACCCAGTACTTC.

The chain combines TRBV6-5 with TRBJ1-1; no firm D call. The CDR3 is made up of 14 amino acids. Germline V lookup: CDR1 MNHEY, CDR2 SVGAGI. The ends were cut back, 6 bases at V and 4 bases at J, with 15 bases in the middle. CDR3 nucleotide sequence: TGTGCCAGCAGCAACGGGGTGGTGAGCACTGAAGCTTTCTTT. It specifies CASSNGVVSTEAFF.